This TCR beta chain was captured in a study of blood T cell repertoires in COVID-19. Clones were read by immunoSEQ multiplex PCR, and TCRdb kept only the in-frame ones, dropping some. Here the sample spans some 75,000 clones, approximately 80% being singletons. During active infection, Seattle patients enrolled and were then monitored through disease. The CDR3 has 14 amino acids. The germline V gene encodes CDR1 LNHDA and CDR2 SQIVND (reference sequence). V lost 5 bases to trimming and J lost 13 bases; unmatched junction nucleotides: 11. The specimen sequenced was peripheral blood. V and J are TRBV19 and TRBJ2-1, with TRBD2 identical over 10 bases. The sequence came from a middle-aged man with COVID-19, enrolled during active disease. The CDR3 here is CASSLQREGLLQFF. In DNA form, the CDR3 reads TGTGCCAGTAGTCTTCAGCGGGAGGGCCTCCTTCAGTTCTTC. Full variable domain (rest looked up from reference TRBV19 and TRBJ2-1): DGGITQSPKYLFRKEGQNVTLSCEQNLNHDAMYWYRQDPGQGLRLIYYSQIVNDFQKGDIAEGYSVSREKKESFPLTVTSAQKNPTAFYLCASSLQREGLLQFFGPGTRLTVL.